These 27 T cell receptor beta chains originate from one sample sequenced in a study of tumour-infiltrating T cells in Burkitt lymphoma. The assay was immunoSEQ multiplex PCR, and TCRdb's table has in-frame clones only and misses some. The repertoire has 11,000 to 15,000 clones, 25% to 35% of them found once; the top ten carry about 6.2%. Sequencing was performed on tumor tissue. These receptors originate from a human donor with diffuse large B-cell lymphoma.

This clone was counted a single time. This chain uses TRBV5-5 with TRBJ2-5; 7 nucleotides match TRBD1. CDR3 length equals 14 residues. The V segment lost 4 bases and the J segment 5 bases; nucleotides outside the gene matches: 8. Germline CDR1 and CDR2: SGHKS and YYEKEE (reference sequence). For the CDR3, the DNA is TGTGCCAGCAGCCAAGACAGGGTTCGGGAGACCCAGTACTTC. It yields the protein CASSQDRVRETQYF.

V usage is TRBV29-1 and J usage is TRBJ1-5; D gene uncertain. Per germline, CDR1 SQVTM and CDR2 ANQGSEA. CDR3 size: 13 residues. V was cut by 4 bases and J by 5 bases, with 12 bases left in between. CDR3 DNA sequence: TGCAGCGTTGCCCCCCACCTAGATCAGCCCCAGCATTTT. Its protein product is CSVAPHLDQPQHF.

The chain carries TRBV6-6 and TRBJ1-2; D uncertain. Germline V lookup: CDR1 MNHNY, CDR2 SVGAGI (reference sequence). The CDR3 totals 13 residues. V was cut by 5 bases and J by 7 bases, with 14 bases left in between. As DNA, the CDR3 is TGTGCCAGCAGTCCGTCGGAGGGAGGTGGCTACACCTTC. Encoded protein: CASSPSEGGGYTF.

By proportion, this clone is medium-sized (0.01 to 0.1%). The chain recombines TRBV7-9 with TRBJ1-1; maybe TRBD1 (5 bases). The CDR3 has 13 residues. Deletions cut 3 bases from V and 3 bases from J, with 8 bases between. From germline, CDR1 is SEHNR and CDR2 FQNEAQ (reference sequence). The CDR3 sequence: CASSFGTYTEAFF. The DNA of the CDR3 is TGTGCCAGCAGCTTTGGGACGTACACTGAAGCTTTCTTT.

The V gene is TRBV6-1, the J gene TRBJ1-4; D is undetermined. CDR3 length: 14 amino acids. CDR1 is MNHNS and CDR2 is SASEGT in the germline V gene. V lost 0 bases and J 6 bases, leaving 8 bases between the germline ends. This chain's CDR3 is CASSEARTYEKLFF. The CDR3 nucleotides read TGTGCCAGCAGTGAAGCAAGAACCTATGAAAAACTGTTTTTT.

This clone occurred a few times. The V and J genes are TRBV18 and TRBJ2-1, with 15 bases lining up with TRBD2. J gave up 8 bases and V 9 bases, and 8 bases lay outside the gene matches. This CDR3 is built from 15 residues. Per the germline V gene, CDR1 is KGHSH and CDR2 is LQKENI. CDR3 region: CASTGLAGGEDEQFF. The CDR3 DNA sequence: TGTGCCAGTACAGGACTAGCGGGAGGGGAGGATGAGCAGTTCTTC.

The J gene is TRBJ2-7, the V gene TRBV30, with a weak D call TRBD2 (6 bases). Germline V gives CDR1 GTSNPN, CDR2 SVGIG (reference sequence). The CDR3 covers 14 residues. The ends were cut back, 3 bases at V and 1 base at J, with 13 bases in the middle. The CDR3 loop reads CAWSWGAGSYEQYF. The CDR3 DNA is TGTGCCTGGAGCTGGGGCGCGGGGTCCTACGAGCAGTACTTC.

The chain carries TRBV4-1 and TRBJ2-6; unclear D gene. Germline V lookup: CDR1 MGHRA, CDR2 YSYEKL. The V and J ends lost 0 bases and 0 bases respectively, with 12 bases between them. This CDR3 comprises 18 residues. The CDR3 region is CASSQDGRRTSGANVLTF. The CDR3, as DNA: TGCGCCAGCAGCCAAGATGGGCGGAGAACCTCTGGGGCCAACGTCCTGACTTTC.

This chain links TRBV11-2 with TRBJ2-5, with 8 bases fitting TRBD1. V lost 5 bases, J lost 4 bases, and 6 bases stayed unmatched. The CDR3 runs to 14 residues. Germline CDR1 SGHAT, CDR2 FQNNGV. CDR3 loop: CASSRQGIVETQYF. CDR3 bases: TGTGCCAGCAGCCGACAGGGGATAGTAGAGACCCAGTACTTC.

The sample holds a few counts of this clone. V and J are TRBV10-3 and TRBJ2-2; 7 bases match TRBD1. This CDR3 is built from 13 residues. CDR1 and CDR2 (germline): ENHRY, SYGVKD. Losses at the gene ends were 11 bases for V and 6 bases for J; bases not matched to a gene: 9. CDR3 sequence reads: CASRTGAAGELFF. In DNA form, the CDR3 reads TGTGCCTCACGGACAGGCGCCGCCGGGGAGCTGTTTTTT.

This clone was found a few times. The J gene is TRBJ1-2, the V gene TRBV6-1; TRBD1 matches at 7 bases. The CDR3 length is 14 residues. V dropped 6 bases and J dropped 8; count of bases not matched to a gene: 12. Germline CDR1 is MNHNS and CDR2 is SASEGT. The CDR3 coding sequence is TGTGCCAGCAGAGAACCGGGACAGACTAGCGGCTACACCTTC. It codes for CASREPGQTSGYTF.

V usage is TRBV7-9 and J usage is TRBJ1-4; unclear D gene. V lost 2 bases to trimming and J lost 7 bases, with 8 bases between them. Germline CDR1 SEHNR, CDR2 FQNEAQ (reference sequence). The length of the CDR3 is 13 residues. CDR3 sequence: CASSLRVGEKLFF. In DNA form, the CDR3 reads TGTGCCAGCAGCTTAAGAGTGGGTGAAAAACTGTTTTTT. Full variable domain (remainder filled in from reference TRBV7-9 and TRBJ1-4): DTGVSQNPRHKITKRGQNVTFRCDPISEHNRLYWYRQTLGQGPEFLTYFQNEAQLEKSRLLSDRFSAERPKGSFSTLEIQRTEQGDSAMYLCASSLRVGEKLFFGSGTQLSVL.

The chain couples TRBV4-2 to TRBJ2-2; 12 positions agree with TRBD2. Germline CDR1 and CDR2: LGHNA and YNFKEQ. Unmatched junction bases numbered 15, after V lost 1 base and J lost 6 bases. This CDR3 is 20 amino acids long. CDR3 nucleotide sequence: TGTGCCAGCAGCCAAGTCCTAGCGGGAGGGCCGGGGGGGGTTCCCGGGGAGCTGTTTTTT. Translated: CASSQVLAGGPGGVPGELFF.

This rearrangement joins TRBV19 to TRBJ1-5, with a tentative D call TRBD1 (6 bases). The CDR3 runs 18 residues. The germline gives CDR1 LNHDA, CDR2 SQIVND (reference sequence). With 4 bases removed from V and 0 bases from J, the gap between germline ends came to 19 bases. The CDR3 is CASSTGQTSGYSNQPQHF. The CDR3 DNA follows: TGTGCCAGTAGTACAGGACAGACGTCTGGGTATAGCAATCAGCCCCAGCATTTT.

This clone was observed a handful of times. The chain links TRBV10-1 to TRBJ1-1; D call uncertain. The CDR3 length is 12 residues. CDR1 is WNHNN, CDR2 SYGVQD, per germline (reference sequence). With 4 bases removed from V and 3 bases from J, the gap between germline ends came to 6 bases. The CDR3 region is CASSAGYTEAFF. The DNA of the CDR3 is TGCGCCAGCAGTGCCGGGTACACTGAAGCTTTCTTT.

V is TRBV30 and J is TRBJ1-2; possibly TRBD1 for D (5 bases). The CDR3 contains 13 residues. V dropped 3 bases and J dropped 13 bases, with 21 bases sitting between them. Per the germline V gene, CDR1 is GTSNPN and CDR2 is SVGIG (reference sequence). The CDR3 nucleotides are TGTGCCTGGAGCCCCGCCGGGACCCACTATGGCACCTTC. It translates to CAWSPAGTHYGTF.

The chain uses TRBV9 and TRBJ1-1; no definite D call. The CDR3 totals 17 residues. V gave up 0 bases and J gave up 0 bases, with 15 bases separating them. From germline, CDR1 is SGDLS and CDR2 YYNGEE. The CDR3 DNA sequence: TGTGCCAGCAGCGTAGGAGGGCGAGGGAGCATGAACACTGAAGCTTTCTTT. This translates into CASSVGGRGSMNTEAFF.

Here the CDR3 DNA reads TGTGCCACCAGCCTCCCCAAAGCGGGAGTACCCTACAATGAGCAGTTCTTC. As protein: CATSLPKAGVPYNEQFF. The chain is built from TRBV15 and TRBJ2-1, with TRBD2 matching 8 bases. Germline CDR1 reads LNHNV; CDR2 reads YYDKDF (reference sequence). V lost 5 bases to trimming and J lost 2 bases; unmatched junction nucleotides: 11. The length of the CDR3 is 17 residues. The full variable domain, completed using reference TRBV15 and TRBJ2-1, is DAMVIQNPRYQVTQFGKPVTLSCSQTLNHNVMYWYQQKSSQAPKLLFHYYDKDFNNEADTPDNFQSRRPNTSFCFLDIRSPGLGDTAMYLCATSLPKAGVPYNEQFFGPGTRLTVL.

This sequence joins TRBV7-9 and TRBJ2-5; D gene uncertain. Germline lookup yields CDR1 SEHNR and CDR2 FQNEAQ (reference sequence). The CDR3 runs 13 residues. The ends were cut back, 3 bases at V and 1 base at J, with 6 bases in the middle. The CDR3 loop is CASSFGGQETQYF. CDR3 in DNA: TGTGCCAGCAGCTTTGGCGGCCAAGAGACCCAGTACTTC.

This clone was recorded only once. J is TRBJ2-1 and V is TRBV5-4, with D unresolved. This CDR3 has 13 amino acids. V was shortened by 0 bases and J by 6 bases, with 7 bases between the two germline ends. Germline V lookup: CDR1 SGHNT, CDR2 YYREEE (reference sequence). In nucleotides, the CDR3 is TGTGCCAGCAGCTTGGTTGGGTCCAATGAGCAGTTCTTC. Protein: CASSLVGSNEQFF.

V is TRBV5-4 and J is TRBJ2-1, with D perhaps TRBD2 (5 bases). The V end was cut by 3 bases, the J end by 13 bases, with 14 bases between. The germline V gene encodes CDR1 SGHNT and CDR2 YYREEE (reference sequence). The CDR3 contains 12 residues. CDR3 protein: CASSYQHGNQFF. For the CDR3, the DNA is TGTGCCAGCAGCTACCAACACGGGAACCAGTTCTTC.

The V gene is TRBV19, the J gene TRBJ2-6; tentative D call: TRBD2 (5 bases). Germline CDR1 LNHDA, CDR2 SQIVND (reference sequence). Trimming took off 6 bases at V and 1 base at J, with 10 bases between the two ends. CDR3 length equals 15 residues. CDR3 protein: CASSPWESGANVLTF. The CDR3, as DNA: TGTGCCAGTAGCCCTTGGGAGTCTGGGGCCAACGTCCTGACTTTC.

This clone has a handful of counts. The CDR3 here is CASSVGVAGANTGELFF. The CDR3 coding sequence is TGTGCCAGCAGCGTGGGGGTAGCGGGAGCGAACACCGGGGAGCTGTTTTTT. The chain uses TRBV5-4 and TRBJ2-2; 9 positions match TRBD2. With V trimmed by 4 bases and J by 0 bases, 7 bases remained unmatched. This CDR3 has 17 residues. Germline V gene lookup returns CDR1 SGHNT and CDR2 YYREEE (reference sequence).

The genes are TRBV30 and TRBJ1-4; 7 bases match TRBD1. The CDR3 covers 12 residues. The junction had 3 bases not matched to a gene; V was cut back by 1 base and J by 10 bases. Germline assignment: CDR1 GTSNPN and CDR2 SVGIG (reference sequence). The CDR3 nucleotides are TGTGCCTGGAGTGCGTCAGGGGGAAAACTGTTTTTT. Encoded protein: CAWSASGGKLFF.

The chain uses TRBV7-9 and TRBJ1-1, with 7 bases matching TRBD1. The CDR3 runs 14 residues. Germline V lookup: CDR1 SEHNR, CDR2 FQNEAQ (reference sequence). V was clipped by 3 bases and J by 1 base; unmatched bases: 2. The CDR3 DNA follows: TGTGCCAGCAGCTTTTCAGGGGGGAACACTGAAGCTTTCTTT. It is translated as CASSFSGGNTEAFF.

The chain's CDR3 is CSVSGGITEAFF. CDR3 DNA: TGCAGCGTCTCGGGGGGCATAACTGAAGCTTTCTTT. The J gene is TRBJ1-1, the V gene TRBV29-1; maybe TRBD1 (6 bases). This CDR3 has 12 amino acids. The V end lost 6 bases, the J end lost 5 bases, and 13 bases lay between the germline ends. Germline V gives CDR1 SQVTM, CDR2 ANQGSEA.

The V gene is TRBV18, the J gene TRBJ1-2; D is unclear. The CDR3 totals 11 residues. With 4 bases removed from V and 7 bases from J, the gap between germline ends came to 7 bases. Per germline, CDR1 KGHSH and CDR2 LQKENI. As DNA, the CDR3 is TGTGCCAGCTCACAGGGCTTTGGCTACACCTTC. This codes for CASSQGFGYTF.